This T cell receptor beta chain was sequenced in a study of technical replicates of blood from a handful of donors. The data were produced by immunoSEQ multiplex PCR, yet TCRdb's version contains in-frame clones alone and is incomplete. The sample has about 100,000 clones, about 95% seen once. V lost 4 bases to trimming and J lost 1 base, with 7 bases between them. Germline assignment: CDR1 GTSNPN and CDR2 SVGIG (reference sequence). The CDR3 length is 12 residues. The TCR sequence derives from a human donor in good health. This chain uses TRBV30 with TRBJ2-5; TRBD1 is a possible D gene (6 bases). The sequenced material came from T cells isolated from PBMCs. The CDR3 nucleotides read TGTGCCTGGAAAGGGGGCCAAGAGACCCAGTACTTC. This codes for CAWKGGQETQYF.